This entry concerns a single T cell receptor beta chain. This sample stems from a study of blood T cell repertoires in COVID-19. Original data processing: Amplification from reference gene primers served as the basis for estimated nucleated cell counts. Here immunoSEQ multiplex PCR was the method, and the copy in TCRdb shows in-frame clones only, minus some. From that table come the V and J calls and clone size; the DNA was used to work out D and trimming. The repertoire holds more than 300,000 clones, over 90% seen once, with about 4% in the top ten. Trimming at V came to 0 bases and at J to 5 bases, leaving 8 bases not matched to a gene. This CDR3 is built from 16 residues. From germline, CDR1 is SEHNR and CDR2 FQNEAQ (reference sequence).

The rearrangement uses TRBV7-9 and TRBJ1-2; 8 nucleotides line up with TRBD1. The sequencing input was PBMCs or T cells enriched from blood (not recorded which). The sequence was collected from a woman aged 25 to 45 who had been exposed to COVID-19. CDR3 loop: CASSLALAGGWYGYTF. CDR3 coding DNA: TGTGCCAGCAGCTTAGCTCTGGCAGGGGGCTGGTATGGCTACACCTTC. Together with reference TRBV7-9 and TRBJ1-2, the CDR3 gives the full variable domain: DTGVSQNPRHKITKRGQNVTFRCDPISEHNRLYWYRQTLGQGPEFLTYFQNEAQLEKSRLLSDRFSAERPKGSFSTLEIQRTEQGDSAMYLCASSLALAGGWYGYTFGSGTRLTVV.